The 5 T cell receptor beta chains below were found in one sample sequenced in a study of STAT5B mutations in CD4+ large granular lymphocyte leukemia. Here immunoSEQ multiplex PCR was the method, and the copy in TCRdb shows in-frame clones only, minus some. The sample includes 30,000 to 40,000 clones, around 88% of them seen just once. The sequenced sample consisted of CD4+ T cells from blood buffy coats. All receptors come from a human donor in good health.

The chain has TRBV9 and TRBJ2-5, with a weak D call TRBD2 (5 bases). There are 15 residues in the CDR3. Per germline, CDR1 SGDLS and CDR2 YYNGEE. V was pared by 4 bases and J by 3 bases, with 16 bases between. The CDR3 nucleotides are TGTGCCAGCAGCTTCGGACTGGCTAGGAAAGAGACCCAGTACTTC. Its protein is CASSFGLARKETQYF.

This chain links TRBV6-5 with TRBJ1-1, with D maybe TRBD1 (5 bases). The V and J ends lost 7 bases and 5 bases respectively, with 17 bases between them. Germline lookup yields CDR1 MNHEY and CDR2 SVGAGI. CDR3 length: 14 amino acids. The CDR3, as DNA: TGTGCCAGCACTCCTACCGGGGGGGGGACTGAAGCTTTCTTT. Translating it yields CASTPTGGGTEAFF.

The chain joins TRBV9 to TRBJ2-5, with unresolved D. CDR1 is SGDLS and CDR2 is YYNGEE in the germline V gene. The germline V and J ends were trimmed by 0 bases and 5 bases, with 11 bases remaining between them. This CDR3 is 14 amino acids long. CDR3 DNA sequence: TGTGCCAGCAGCGTAGAGGGTTTTAGGGAGACCCAGTACTTC. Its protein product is CASSVEGFRETQYF.

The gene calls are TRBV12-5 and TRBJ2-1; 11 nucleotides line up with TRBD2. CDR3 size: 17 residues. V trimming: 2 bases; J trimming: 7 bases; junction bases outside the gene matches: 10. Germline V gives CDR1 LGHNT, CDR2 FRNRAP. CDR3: CASGLTPRSSGGNEQFF. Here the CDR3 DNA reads TGTGCTAGTGGTTTGACACCTCGGTCTAGCGGGGGGAATGAGCAGTTCTTC.

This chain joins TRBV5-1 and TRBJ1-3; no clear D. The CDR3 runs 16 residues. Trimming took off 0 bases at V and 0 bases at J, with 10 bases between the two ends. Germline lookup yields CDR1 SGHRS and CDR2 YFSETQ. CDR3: CASSLGTLLSGNTIYF. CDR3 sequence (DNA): TGCGCCAGCAGCTTGGGCACACTCCTCTCTGGAAACACCATATATTTT.